This TCR beta chain was retrieved from a study of T-cell memory formation after mild COVID-19 (dated by TCRdb to 2020 to 2022). About the study as a whole: Most TCR sequence clusters were specific to one of the two donors. Two young, previously healthy adult volunteers made up the cohort, one male and one female. In two donors, T-cell clones that expanded and contracted after mild COVID-19 were followed by sequencing TCRalpha and TCRbeta repertoires longitudinally. Summary of the overall study and its limitations: Only two mild cases were covered by the study, and larger cohorts that include severe cases with pre-infection samples were considered necessary. SARS-CoV-2 specificity of the second-wave clones peaking on day 37 was not confirmed. The detection of some responding clones in pre-infection memory suggests that pre-existing cross-reactive memory T cells joined the SARS-CoV-2 response. Clones that contracted from day 15 to 85 showed balanced CD4/CD8 phenotypes, whereas a second wave of clones that expanded from day 15 to 37 leaned towards CD4+. Contracting CD4+ clones turned up mainly in the CM and EM memory subsets, whereas EMRA was where CD8+ clones were enriched.

The sample was run on an Illumina NovaSeq 6000. TCRalpha and TCRbeta cDNA libraries were built by 5'RACE with constant-segment primers, adding sample barcodes and unique molecular identifiers. RNA was extracted from every sample with Trizol reagent. Library amplification was performed in two PCR steps, and a second sample barcode and Illumina TruSeq adapters were introduced in the second step. Sequencing of the libraries was done on an Illumina NovaSeq, producing 2 x 150 bp paired-end reads. Per the original workflow: The reads were demultiplexed and collapsed into UMI-guided consensus sequences using migec v1.2.7. With mixcr v2.1.11, UMI consensuses were aligned to TRA and TRB V and J templates and assembled into clonotypes. Clonotypes were classified as expanded or contracted when called significant by both edgeR and NoisET, with noise models trained on biological replicates. For edgeR calls, a false discovery rate-adjusted p below 0.01 and a log2 fold-change threshold of 1 were applied. As an exploratory analysis of dynamics, PCA with hierarchical clustering was applied to max-normalized trajectories of the 1000 most abundant clonotypes. Separately sequenced CD4+ and CD8+ repertoires were used to assign the CD4 or CD8 phenotype of responding clones. TCRdb reanalyzed the raw reads on its own, using fastp at Q25 for trimming and MiXCR for clone calling, and kept in-frame beta chains. For every CDR3 protein sequence, its rows merge into one entry that carries the most common genes and DNA. The authors' filters were not applied to this entry. This sample lists 180,000 or so distinct CDR3 sequences; more than 9% were detected once. Approximately 3.4% of the sample comes from the top ten.

Ficoll-Paque density gradient centrifugation was used to isolate PBMCs. The germline V gene provides CDR1 SGDLS and CDR2 YYNGEE. The germline V and J ends show losses of 3 bases and 2 bases respectively, and no gene match explains 7 bases of the junction. The CDR3 covers 16 residues, taking in both the cysteine and the phenylalanine. The sequence is cut down to CDR3 DNA, 48 bases in frame from base 1. As concerns this clonotype: Its antigen is not yet known. Qualities for individual bases were not recorded, and no much larger clone is one base off.

The sequencing input was PBMCs or a T cell subset sorted from them (not recorded which). The chain links TRBV9 with TRBJ2-1, with 8 central nucleotides matching TRBD2. The sequence derives from a man aged 18 to 35 who had mild COVID-19 (a few samples of this study predate the infection). The sample titles of this study are shuffled in the database, so cell type and time point are left out; the donor was told from shared clones. The CDR3 region reads CASSADSGAPYNEQFF. The base sequence is TGTGCCAGCAGCGCCGATAGCGGGGCTCCCTACAATGAGCAGTTCTTC.